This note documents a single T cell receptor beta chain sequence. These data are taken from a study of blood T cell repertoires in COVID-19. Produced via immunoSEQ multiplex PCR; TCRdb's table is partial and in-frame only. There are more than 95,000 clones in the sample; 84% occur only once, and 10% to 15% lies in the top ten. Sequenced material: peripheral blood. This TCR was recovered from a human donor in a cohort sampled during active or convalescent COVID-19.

CDR3 coding DNA: TGTGCCAGCAGCCTCCAAATGGGCCTCAATTCACCCCTCCACTTT. Its protein is CASSLQMGLNSPLHF. This chain links TRBV5-4 with TRBJ1-6, with unresolved D. V shed 4 bases and J shed 7 bases, with 15 bases lying between them. The CDR3 loop spans 15 amino acids. From germline, CDR1 is SGHNT and CDR2 YYREEE (reference sequence).